A single sample gave rise to the 30 T cell receptor beta chains below, sequenced in a study of shared clonotypes between healthy human individuals. Here immunoSEQ multiplex PCR was the method, and the copy in TCRdb shows in-frame clones only, minus some. This sample carries roughly 2 million clones, over 85% of them seen once, and the ten largest clones take 0.1% to 0.15%. Source material: naive CD4+ T cells sorted from blood. Described subset: CD45RA+ positively selected. All receptors come from a man aged 18 to 29 in good health.

The chain joins TRBV10-3 to TRBJ1-2; TRBD1 matches 8 bases. Germline loops: CDR1 ENHRY, CDR2 SYGVKD. The CDR3 runs 13 residues. CDR3 sequence (DNA): TGTGTCACCGAGGACAGGGCTAACTATGGCTACACCTTC. Translated, it gives CVTEDRANYGYTF.

The chain links TRBV6-1 to TRBJ1-2, with D hard to call. V was clipped by 1 base and J by 4 bases, with 13 bases between them. This CDR3 comprises 15 residues. CDR1 is MNHNS, CDR2 SASEGT, per germline. The CDR3 region is CASSEDGRPPYGYTF. The CDR3 nucleotides read TGTGCCAGCAGTGAAGATGGCAGACCCCCCTATGGCTACACCTTC.

V and J are TRBV25-1 and TRBJ2-2, with D tentatively TRBD1 or TRBD2 (6 bases each). The CDR3 is 15 amino acids. Looked up from germline, CDR1 is MGHDK and CDR2 is SYGVNS. Trimming took off 8 bases at V and 5 bases at J, with 18 bases between the two ends. The CDR3 nucleotides are TGTGCCAGCGGGGGGCGGCATGGCCTTACCGGGGAGCTGTTTTTT. It is translated as CASGGRHGLTGELFF.

The chain recombines TRBV29-1 with TRBJ2-5, with 7 bases matching TRBD1. This CDR3 region has 13 residues. CDR1 is SQVTM, CDR2 ANQGSEA, per germline. Trimming removed 8 bases from V and 5 bases from J; junction bases left unmatched: 11. The CDR3 is CSFSTGMGETQYF. CDR3 nucleotide sequence: TGCAGCTTCTCGACAGGGATGGGGGAGACCCAGTACTTC.

The rearrangement links TRBV5-6 to TRBJ1-6; TRBD1 agrees at 7 bases. The CDR3 has 15 residues. V lost 3 bases and J lost 6; bases outside the gene matches: 6. Germline V gives CDR1 SGHDT, CDR2 YYEEEE. CDR3 coding DNA: TGTGCCAGCAGCTCTATGGACAGGTTTAATTCACCCCTCCACTTT. Its protein is CASSSMDRFNSPLHF.

The chain uses TRBV28 and TRBJ2-3, with D tentatively TRBD2 (6 bases). There are 15 residues in the CDR3. The germline CDR1 and CDR2 sequences are MDHEN and SYDVKM. V gave up 2 bases and J gave up 3 bases, with 12 bases separating them. The chain's CDR3 is CASSLGGIWTDTQYF. The CDR3 DNA sequence: TGTGCCAGCAGTTTAGGAGGGATCTGGACAGATACGCAGTATTTT.

The gene calls are TRBV2 and TRBJ1-2; D perhaps matches TRBD1 (5 bases). CDR3 length: 13 amino acids. Trimming cost V 8 bases and J 0 bases, with 10 bases left between them. Germline V gives CDR1 SNHLY, CDR2 FYNNEI. The CDR3 nucleotides are TGTGCCAGCGGGGGAGGGTCTAACTATGGCTACACCTTC. Amino acids: CASGGGSNYGYTF.

CDR3 in amino acids: CASSLELGVYEQYF. The CDR3 nucleotides are TGCGCCAGCAGCTTGGAATTGGGGGTCTACGAGCAGTACTTC. This chain uses TRBV5-1 with TRBJ2-7; D tentatively reads TRBD1 or TRBD2 (5 bases each). This CDR3 spans 14 amino acids. Looked up from germline, CDR1 is SGHRS and CDR2 is YFSETQ. V was cut by 0 bases and J by 3 bases, with 10 bases left in between.

The chain is built from TRBV2 and TRBJ2-7; possible D gene TRBD1, 6 bases. The CDR3 length is 13 residues. CDR1 is SNHLY, CDR2 FYNNEI, per germline. The germline V and J ends were trimmed by 5 bases and 2 bases, with 10 bases remaining between them. The CDR3 region has the DNA TGTGCCAGCAGTCAATCAGGGGCCTACGAGCAGTACTTC. It specifies CASSQSGAYEQYF.

The sample holds one count of this clone. A single base is all that separates this from a far larger clone, so a read error is likely. This rearrangement joins TRBV30 to TRBJ1-1; the D is unclear. Germline V gene lookup returns CDR1 GTSNPN and CDR2 SVGIG (reference sequence). CDR3 length equals 13 residues. V was shortened by 2 bases and J by 6 bases, with 13 bases between the two germline ends. CDR3 residues: CAWSRAGKAEAFF. The CDR3 nucleotides are TGTGCCTGGAGTCGGGCGGGGAAGGCTGAAGCTTTCTTT.

The chain couples TRBV11-3 to TRBJ2-5, with 7 nucleotides matching TRBD1. J was trimmed by 5 bases and V by 5 bases; bases with no gene match: 5. Germline V CDR1 and CDR2: SGHNT, YENEEA. CDR3 length equals 13 residues. The chain's CDR3 is CASSPGTAETQYF. CDR3 nucleotides: TGTGCCAGCAGCCCTGGGACAGCTGAGACCCAGTACTTC.

The rearrangement links TRBV6-6 to TRBJ1-2, with TRBD1 matching 7 bases. Germline lookup yields CDR1 MNHNY and CDR2 SVGAGI (reference sequence). The CDR3 length is 15 residues. J lost 7 bases, V lost 0 bases, and 8 bases had no gene match. As DNA, the CDR3 is TGTGCCAGCAGTTACTCGGAGGGGGCAGTAGGTGGCTACACCTTC. Its translation: CASSYSEGAVGGYTF.

The chain couples TRBV5-5 to TRBJ2-7; unclear D gene. CDR3 length: 12 amino acids. Germline CDR1 is SGHKS and CDR2 is YYEKEE (reference sequence). Trimming removed 1 base from V and 2 bases from J, with 4 bases in between. This CDR3 reads CASSLIAYEQYF. CDR3 bases: TGTGCCAGCAGCTTGATAGCCTACGAGCAGTACTTC.

The DNA for the CDR3 is TGTGCCAGCAGCTTAGTTACGGGACCTCAAGAGACCCAGTACTTC. Translating it yields CASSLVTGPQETQYF. The rearrangement uses TRBV11-2 and TRBJ2-5; possibly TRBD1 or TRBD2 for D (5 bases each). Trimming stripped 1 base from V and 2 bases from J, with 11 bases between. Germline-derived CDR1 and CDR2 are SGHAT and FQNNGV. This CDR3 is 15 amino acids long.

On this clone: The sample has other DNA sequences that encode this CDR3 too. The chain joins TRBV18 to TRBJ1-2; no clear D. Between the trimmed V and J ends, which lost 3 bases and 4 bases, there was a span of 9 bases. CDR3 size: 13 residues. Germline V CDR1 and CDR2: KGHSH, LQKENI. The CDR3 region is CASSPGVGYGYTF. For the CDR3, the DNA is TGTGCCAGCTCACCTGGAGTCGGCTATGGCTACACCTTC.

This clone showed up just once. The sample carries other DNA sequences with the same CDR3. The CDR3 DNA is TGTGCCAGCTCACCCGGACAGACTAATGAAAAACTGTTTTTT. Its protein product is CASSPGQTNEKLFF. The rearrangement joins TRBV18 to TRBJ1-4; D perhaps matches TRBD1 (6 bases). Germline V gene lookup returns CDR1 KGHSH and CDR2 LQKENI. The CDR3 runs 14 residues. The ends were cut back, 3 bases at V and 2 bases at J, with 7 bases in the middle.

Here the CDR3 DNA reads TGTGCCAGCAGCCCCAATAGGGACAGGTATGGCCGGACAGATACGCAGTATTTT. Its protein product is CASSPNRDRYGRTDTQYF. This chain connects TRBV9 to TRBJ2-3; 8 bases line up with TRBD1. In germline, CDR1 is SGDLS, CDR2 YYNGEE. This CDR3 region has 18 residues. With V trimmed by 4 bases and J by 3 bases, 16 bases remained unmatched.

The chain joins TRBV19 to TRBJ1-5, with D uncertain. From germline, CDR1 is LNHDA and CDR2 SQIVND (reference sequence). V gave up 11 bases and J gave up 0 bases, with 8 bases separating them. There are 12 residues in the CDR3. The DNA for the CDR3 is TGTGCCGTCGGGGATAGCAATCAGCCCCAGCATTTT. It codes for CAVGDSNQPQHF.

This clone showed up just once. V gene TRBV10-3 combines with J gene TRBJ1-1, with D tentatively TRBD1 (6 bases). Trimming took off 4 bases at V and 4 bases at J, with 13 bases between the two ends. Per germline, CDR1 ENHRY and CDR2 SYGVKD. This CDR3 has 14 amino acids. CDR3 nucleotide sequence: TGTGCCATCAGTGGCTCCCCAGGGGCCACTGAAGCTTTCTTT. Translation gives CAISGSPGATEAFF.

In regard to this clone: Being one base from a much bigger clone, this may be a read error. Other DNA sequences in this specimen translate into the identical CDR3. V and J are TRBV7-9 and TRBJ2-3; 7 bases map to TRBD2. The germline CDR1 and CDR2 sequences are SEHNR and FQNEAQ (reference sequence). CDR3 size: 15 residues. For the CDR3, the DNA is TGTGCCAGCGCCCCAGGGAGGGCCAAGACAGATACGCAGTACTTT. Its protein product is CASAPGRAKTDTQYF.

This chain connects TRBV18 to TRBJ1-1; D not resolved. Trimming pared 1 base from V and 0 bases from J, leaving 12 bases between. Germline-derived CDR1 and CDR2 are KGHSH and LQKENI. The CDR3 has 16 amino acids. This CDR3 reads CASSPLNLDLNTEAFF. Here the CDR3 DNA reads TGTGCCAGCTCACCACTTAACTTGGATCTGAACACTGAAGCTTTCTTT.

The gene calls are TRBV28 and TRBJ1-1; D is ambiguous. Trimming took 8 bases from V and 11 from J, leaving 12 bases between them. CDR1 and CDR2 from the germline V gene are MDHEN and SYDVKM. CDR3 size: 10 residues. The CDR3: CASERSKAFF. Written as DNA, the CDR3 is TGTGCCAGCGAAAGGTCTAAGGCTTTCTTT.

The J gene is TRBJ1-2, the V gene TRBV25-1, with D possibly TRBD1 on 6 matching bases. Between the trimmed V and J ends, which lost 2 bases and 3 bases, there was a span of 10 bases. Germline CDR1 MGHDK, CDR2 SYGVNS. The CDR3 covers 14 residues. CDR3 sequence (DNA): TGTGCCAGCAGTGAAGCGGACAGAGACTATGGCTACACCTTC. Its translation: CASSEADRDYGYTF.

The chain carries TRBV7-9 and TRBJ2-5; the D is unclear. V lost 3 bases, J lost 3 bases, and 11 bases lay in between. Germline loops: CDR1 SEHNR, CDR2 FQNEAQ (reference sequence). This CDR3 contains 14 residues. CDR3 bases: TGTGCCAGCAGCTTTCTAACGCTTAAAGAGACCCAGTACTTC. Its translation: CASSFLTLKETQYF. Based on the CDR3 plus reference TRBV7-9 and TRBJ2-5, the full variable domain is DTGVSQNPRHKITKRGQNVTFRCDPISEHNRLYWYRQTLGQGPEFLTYFQNEAQLEKSRLLSDRFSAERPKGSFSTLEIQRTEQGDSAMYLCASSFLTLKETQYFGPGTRLLVL.

This clone was observed once. Other DNA sequences from this sample encode an identical CDR3 as well. The rearrangement joins TRBV25-1 to TRBJ1-3; the D is unclear. The germline V gene has CDR1 MGHDK and CDR2 SYGVNS. Trimming took off 1 base at V and 3 bases at J, with 10 bases between the two ends. The CDR3 contains 15 residues. The CDR3 DNA reads as TGTGCCAGCAGTGAATTGGGAGGCAGTGGAAACACCATATATTTT. Protein product: CASSELGGSGNTIYF. The complete variable domain, with remaining parts taken from reference TRBV25-1 and TRBJ1-3, reads EADIYQTPRYLVIGTGKKITLECSQTMGHDKMYWYQQDPGMELHLIHYSYGVNSTEKGDLSSESTVSRIRTEHFPLTLESARPSHTSQYLCASSELGGSGNTIYFGEGSWLTVV.

The J gene is TRBJ2-7, the V gene TRBV11-2, with a possible D match to TRBD2 (5 bases). Germline V gene data show CDR1 as SGHAT and CDR2 as FQNNGV. Trimming took off 1 base at V and 6 bases at J, with 16 bases between the two ends. This CDR3 has 15 amino acids. In DNA, the CDR3 is TGTGCCAGCAGCTTAGCCGGGATCGGATACTCCGAGCAGTACTTC. Translation gives CASSLAGIGYSEQYF.

The rearrangement links TRBV30 to TRBJ2-1; 7 bases align to TRBD2. The germline V gene has CDR1 GTSNPN and CDR2 SVGIG (reference sequence). This CDR3 region has 15 residues. J lost 6 bases, V lost 1 base, and 9 bases had no gene match. The CDR3 coding sequence is TGTGCCTGGAGTGCACCGGGACTACCCACCAATGAGCAGTTCTTC. The encoded protein is CAWSAPGLPTNEQFF.

J is TRBJ2-1 and V is TRBV11-2; possible D gene TRBD2, 6 bases. The V end lost 2 bases, the J end lost 0 bases, and 17 bases lay between the germline ends. This CDR3 has 18 amino acids. Germline V gives CDR1 SGHAT, CDR2 FQNNGV. The CDR3 DNA sequence: TGTGCCAGCAGCTTAATCGTTGGCGGGGCCGCCTCCTACAATGAGCAGTTCTTC. Translating it yields CASSLIVGGAASYNEQFF. The full variable domain, in which reference TRBV11-2 and TRBJ2-1 provide the parts outside the CDR3, is EAGVAQSPRYKIIEKRQSVAFWCNPISGHATLYWYQQILGQGPKLLIQFQNNGVVDDSQLPKDRFSAERLKGVDSTLKIQPAKLEDSAVYLCASSLIVGGAASYNEQFFGPGTRLTVL.

J is TRBJ2-1 and V is TRBV7-2; 11 nucleotides agree with TRBD2. Germline V gene lookup returns CDR1 SGHTA and CDR2 FQGNSA. This CDR3 has 15 amino acids. With V trimmed by 5 bases and J by 2 bases, 2 bases remained unmatched. CDR3 DNA sequence: TGTGCCAGCAGCGTTAGCGGGGGGGCCTACAATGAGCAGTTCTTC. As protein: CASSVSGGAYNEQFF.

This rearrangement joins TRBV30 to TRBJ2-1, with no clear D. This CDR3 has 12 residues. The germline V gene has CDR1 GTSNPN and CDR2 SVGIG (reference sequence). V shed 1 base and J shed 3 bases, with 4 bases lying between them. The CDR3 region has the DNA TGTGCCTGGAGTGACTACTACAATGAGCAGTTCTTC. The encoded protein is CAWSDYYNEQFF.